The TCR beta chain under discussion was sequenced for a study of T cell repertoires in cytomegalovirus infection. Study overall: CMV epitopes in the study were HLA-C-restricted (recently identified) and HLA-B-restricted (well studied). Both a matching HLA type and CMV infection were indicated by public TCR beta signatures. Study-wide points: Summed public TCR beta family frequency identified CMV carriers bearing the relevant HLA.

V shed 0 bases, J shed 0 bases, and the junction held 5 bases outside the gene matches. Germline V gene sequence: CDR1 DFQATT, CDR2 SNEGSKA (reference sequence). The CDR3 runs 15 residues. A word on this clonotype: What it binds is unknown.

TCRdb recomputed calls from the reads with MiXCR, one row per CDR3 protein. The table shows about 83,000 distinct CDR3 sequences, with 20% to 30% occurring only once. The material sequenced was CD8+ T cells from cultured PBMCs, taken from culture after CMV antigen stimulation. The clonotype was recovered from a human donor in good health (CMV status not recorded). Some clones in this sample may be carry-over from other donors' samples. This rearrangement joins TRBV20-1 to TRBJ2-7, with 7 bases matching TRBD2. The CDR3 DNA reads as TGCAGTGCTAGAGATCTCGGGACTAACTCCTACGAGCAGTACTTC. This codes for CSARDLGTNSYEQYF.